This TCR beta chain was identified during a study of blood T cell repertoires in COVID-19. Study information: Material from acute and convalescent COVID-19 was sourced from the United States, Italy and Spain.

The sample holds many counts of this clone. Living in 25 or so US areas, the participants were between roughly 18 and 95 years of age. Participants had their cohort set by participant-reported clinical history. Methods used by the authors: Scientists estimated how many nucleated cells there were by amplifying reference gene primers. Method: immunoSEQ multiplex PCR; TCRdb's copy keeps in-frame clones and lacks some. The DNA was the basis for D and trimming; V, J and clone size are from that table. The table shows a few hundred thousand clones, with about 88% occurring only once. The CDR3 runs 15 residues. V lost 4 bases and J lost 0, with 7 bases in between. Germline CDR1 and CDR2: MNHEY and SVGEGT.

The chain uses TRBV6-2 or TRBV6-3 and TRBJ2-6; a possible D gene is TRBD1 (6 bases). The TCR sequence derives from a man aged 30 to 45 with acute COVID-19. The sequencing input was PBMCs or T cells enriched from blood (not recorded which). The CDR3 nucleotides read TGTGCCAGCAGTTTGGACAGCTCTGGGGCCAACGTCCTGACTTTC. Amino acid sequence: CASSLDSSGANVLTF.